This T cell receptor (beta chain) was obtained from a study of shared clonotypes between healthy human individuals. Overall study findings and caveats: The represented genetic and exposure-history diversity was limited by the small number of donors.

CD8 cells regarded as naive lacked CD45RO, were positively chosen for CCR7, and omitted terminally differentiated effector memory CD45RA+ cells. For every subset, genomic DNA was evenly distributed across several immunoSEQ plates. Sorted-subset replicate PCR reactions contained around 220 ng DNA, corresponding to tens of thousands of T cell genomes. Clones were sequenced by immunoSEQ multiplex PCR, and TCRdb holds only the in-frame ones, with some missing. The table shows more than 2 million clones, with roughly 93% occurring only once. In its sample, this clone was seen once. The antigen is unknown. CDR3 length: 14 residues. Germline V gene lookup returns CDR1 MNHEY and CDR2 SVGAGI. Losses at the gene ends were 6 bases for V and 2 bases for J; bases not matched to a gene: 4.

The sequencing input was naive CD8+ T cells from PBMCs. The sequence was collected from a man aged 18 to 29 in good health. Some clones in this sample may be carry-over from other donors' samples. The chain combines TRBV6-5 with TRBJ2-7, with 10 bases aligning to TRBD2. This CDR3 is CASSLLAGTYEQYF. CDR3 bases: TGTGCCAGCAGCTTACTAGCGGGGACCTACGAGCAGTACTTC.